The 32 T cell receptor beta chains given below trace back to one sample, sequenced in a study of T cells in localized non-small cell lung cancer. Using immunoSEQ multiplex PCR, the repertoire was profiled, and TCRdb retains in-frame clones only, with some absent. The data hold tens of thousands of clones, with about 89% observed a single time. Sequencing used peripheral blood, obtained before any cancer treatment. Receptors originate from a man aged 35 to 69 with stage I lung adenocarcinoma.

This rearrangement joins TRBV5-6 to TRBJ1-2; TRBD1 matches at 7 bases. The V gene's germline CDR1 is SGHDT and CDR2 YYEEEE. V trimming: 4 bases; J trimming: 6 bases; junction bases outside the gene matches: 3. The CDR3 is 12 residues long. The CDR3 DNA follows: TGTGCCAGCAGCCCTACAGGGGATGGCTACACCTTC. Its translation is CASSPTGDGYTF.

The chain combines TRBV18 with TRBJ1-4; D not certain. This CDR3 spans 13 amino acids. Trimming shortened V by 3 bases and J by 12 bases, and 14 bases separated the two germline ends. The germline CDR1 and CDR2 sequences are KGHSH and LQKENI. CDR3 in amino acids: CASSPRARAELFF. DNA for the CDR3: TGTGCCAGCTCACCGCGAGCCCGGGCGGAACTGTTTTTT.

This chain links TRBV11-2 with TRBJ2-7; 7 bases fit TRBD1. With 5 bases clipped from V and 4 bases from J, the junction kept 14 bases outside the gene matches. Germline CDR1 SGHAT, CDR2 FQNNGV. The CDR3 has 16 residues. CDR3 bases: TGTGCCAGCAGCACCTTCCGGTTTAAGGGGGCTTACGAGCAGTACTTC. This sequence encodes CASSTFRFKGAYEQYF.

This chain uses TRBV5-6 with TRBJ2-3; 8 nucleotides agree with TRBD1. Germline loops: CDR1 SGHDT, CDR2 YYEEEE. The length of the CDR3 is 14 residues. The J segment lost 5 bases and the V segment lost 5 bases, leaving 7 bases of the junction unmatched. The CDR3 nucleotides read TGTGCCAGCAGGACCCAGGGGGCAATAGATACGCAGTATTTT. Translation gives CASRTQGAIDTQYF.

The chain is built from TRBV28 and TRBJ1-5, with unresolved D. Trimming shortened V by 3 bases and J by 9 bases, and 15 bases separated the two germline ends. The CDR3 sequence is 14 residues long. In germline, CDR1 is MDHEN, CDR2 SYDVKM. Here the CDR3 reads CASSFGGRGRPQHF. In nucleotides, the CDR3 is TGTGCCAGCAGTTTTGGTGGCCGAGGAAGGCCCCAGCATTTT.

This chain connects TRBV19 to TRBJ1-1; TRBD1 aligns across 11 bases. This CDR3 spans 15 amino acids. With 7 bases clipped from V and 2 bases from J, the junction kept 6 bases outside the gene matches. Per the germline V gene, CDR1 is LNHDA and CDR2 is SQIVND (reference sequence). CDR3 loop: CASKGQGAHNTEAFF. In DNA form, the CDR3 reads TGTGCCAGTAAAGGACAGGGGGCTCATAACACTGAAGCTTTCTTT.

The J gene is TRBJ1-3, the V gene TRBV13; no definite D call. This CDR3 has 14 residues. Germline values: CDR1 PRHDT, CDR2 FYEKMQ (reference sequence). Deletions cut 7 bases from V and 0 bases from J, with 10 bases between. For the CDR3, the DNA is TGTGCCAGCACCCGTCCAATCTCTGGAAACACCATATATTTT. Protein sequence: CASTRPISGNTIYF.

V and J are TRBV18 and TRBJ2-1; D is undetermined. The CDR3 is 15 residues long. Deletions cut 0 bases from V and 10 bases from J, with 16 bases between. Per the germline V gene, CDR1 is KGHSH and CDR2 is LQKENI. In nucleotides, the CDR3 is TGTGCCAGCTCACCACCCGACTTAACCGAGAAGGAGCAGTTCTTC. It yields the protein CASSPPDLTEKEQFF.

This chain joins TRBV7-9 and TRBJ2-1, with D tentatively TRBD1 (5 bases). The CDR3 has 17 residues. V was pared by 1 base and J by 0 bases, with 13 bases between. Looked up from germline, CDR1 is SEHNR and CDR2 is FQNEAQ (reference sequence). CDR3 DNA sequence: TGTGCCAGCAGCTTAGGAGTGGGGCTGGGCTCCTACAATGAGCAGTTCTTC. Its protein is CASSLGVGLGSYNEQFF.

Comment on this clone: Within the sample, other DNA sequences also encode this same CDR3. This chain uses TRBV7-9 with TRBJ2-5; D is uncertain. V was trimmed by 2 bases and J by 2 bases, leaving 0 bases between them. Germline CDR1 and CDR2: SEHNR and FQNEAQ (reference sequence). The CDR3 runs to 11 residues. For the CDR3, the DNA is TGTGCCAGCAGCTTACAAGAGACCCAGTACTTC. This encodes CASSLQETQYF.

This clone is a singleton in its sample. V usage is TRBV6-1 and J usage is TRBJ1-2; 9 bases line up with TRBD1. Unmatched junction bases numbered 8, after V lost 4 bases and J lost 5 bases. Germline V gene sequence: CDR1 MNHNS, CDR2 SASEGT. The length of the CDR3 is 15 residues. The CDR3 sequence is CASSAGGTGKYGYTF. CDR3 coding DNA: TGTGCCAGCAGTGCAGGCGGGACAGGGAAATATGGCTACACCTTC.

The chain uses TRBV5-1 and TRBJ2-5; 10 bases align to TRBD2. The V gene's germline CDR1 is SGHRS and CDR2 YFSETQ. The V and J ends lost 4 bases and 4 bases, in that order; junction bases with no gene match: 10. The CDR3 runs to 16 residues. CDR3 amino acids: CASSPLAGEGTETQYF. CDR3 in DNA: TGCGCCAGCAGCCCGCTAGCGGGAGAAGGGACAGAGACCCAGTACTTC.

This sequence joins TRBV5-6 and TRBJ2-5; perhaps TRBD1 as D (6 bases). The CDR3 consists of 13 residues. Germline V gene data show CDR1 as SGHDT and CDR2 as YYEEEE. V dropped 1 base and J dropped 3 bases, with 7 bases sitting between them. As DNA, the CDR3 is TGTGCCAGCAGCTTGCCAGGGGAAGAGACCCAGTACTTC. Protein product: CASSLPGEETQYF.

The J gene is TRBJ2-1, the V gene TRBV6-4, with D possibly TRBD1 on 6 matching bases. The CDR3 consists of 17 residues. Germline V gene data show CDR1 as MRHNA and CDR2 as SNTAGT. V lost 4 bases and J 1 base, leaving 17 bases between the germline ends. The CDR3 region is CASSGDRNHLSYNEQFF. For the CDR3, the DNA is TGTGCCAGCAGTGGCGACAGGAATCACTTGTCCTACAATGAGCAGTTCTTC.

The chain carries TRBV6-5 and TRBJ1-2; 8 nucleotides align to TRBD1. CDR3 length equals 14 residues. The J segment lost 8 bases and the V segment lost 5 bases, leaving 10 bases of the junction unmatched. Germline lookup yields CDR1 MNHEY and CDR2 SVGAGI. CDR3 loop: CASSPQGARGGYTF. CDR3 nucleotide sequence: TGTGCCAGCAGTCCTCAGGGGGCGAGAGGCGGCTACACCTTC.

The rearrangement joins TRBV7-9 to TRBJ2-2; 8 bases are shared with TRBD2. Germline trimming cut 6 bases from V and 4 bases from J; bases unmatched to any gene: 7. The length of the CDR3 is 15 residues. Germline CDR1 and CDR2: SEHNR and FQNEAQ (reference sequence). Here the CDR3 reads CASRILGGVTGELFF. The CDR3 nucleotides read TGTGCCAGCAGGATTCTCGGGGGGGTCACCGGGGAGCTGTTTTTT. The whole variable domain, filled in from reference TRBV7-9 and TRBJ2-2, reads DTGVSQNPRHKITKRGQNVTFRCDPISEHNRLYWYRQTLGQGPEFLTYFQNEAQLEKSRLLSDRFSAERPKGSFSTLEIQRTEQGDSAMYLCASRILGGVTGELFFGEGSRLTVL.

This chain uses TRBV6-5 with TRBJ2-6, with D perhaps TRBD1 (6 bases). Between the trimmed V and J ends, which lost 6 bases and 2 bases, there was a span of 8 bases. The length of the CDR3 is 14 residues. Germline V gene data show CDR1 as MNHEY and CDR2 as SVGAGI. CDR3 in amino acids: CASRPGAGANVLTF. CDR3 nucleotide sequence: TGTGCCAGCAGACCAGGGGCTGGGGCCAACGTCCTGACTTTC.

The chain combines TRBV5-4 with TRBJ2-1; possible D gene TRBD2, 5 bases. V was clipped by 6 bases and J by 0 bases, with 16 bases between them. This CDR3 is built from 16 residues. Germline V lookup: CDR1 SGHNT, CDR2 YYREEE (reference sequence). CDR3 in amino acids: CASTTQASNSYNEQFF. Here the CDR3 DNA reads TGTGCCAGCACTACCCAGGCTAGCAACTCCTACAATGAGCAGTTCTTC.

The CDR3 coding sequence is TGTGCCAGCAGCTCCTTCGCCGGACAGGAGGAACGGGGCTACACCTTC. Its translation: CASSSFAGQEERGYTF. V usage is TRBV7-2 and J usage is TRBJ1-2, with TRBD1 identical over 7 bases. The CDR3 has 16 amino acids. The germline V gene has CDR1 SGHTA and CDR2 FQGNSA. Trimming took 4 bases from V and 8 from J; bases not matched to a gene: 16. Variable domain in full (rest from reference TRBV7-2 and TRBJ1-2): GAGVSQSPSNKVTEKGKDVELRCDPISGHTALYWYRQSLGQGLEFLIYFQGNSAPDKSGLPSDRFSAERTGGSVSTLTIQRTQQEDSAVYLCASSSFAGQEERGYTFGSGTRLTVV.

This clone was detected only a few times. V usage is TRBV30 and J usage is TRBJ1-1; 10 bases fit TRBD1. V trimming: 1 base; J trimming: 2 bases; junction bases outside the gene matches: 7. The CDR3 spans 16 residues. CDR1 and CDR2 from the germline V gene are GTSNPN and SVGIG (reference sequence). DNA of the CDR3: TGTGCCTGGAGTGCCGGGACAGGGGATCTAAACACTGAAGCTTTCTTT. Its translation: CAWSAGTGDLNTEAFF.

The J gene is TRBJ2-3, the V gene TRBV5-1, with TRBD1 matching 9 bases. This CDR3 is 13 amino acids long. Unmatched junction bases numbered 8, after V lost 9 bases and J lost 6 bases. Germline values: CDR1 SGHRS, CDR2 YFSETQ. The DNA of the CDR3 is TGCGCCACCGGGACAGGGAGGAGGGATACGCAGTATTTT. Protein sequence: CATGTGRRDTQYF.

This clone occurred a few times. The CDR3 DNA reads as TGTGCCAGCAGCGAGAGGTCCGCCCTGAGATCCACAGATACGCAGTATTTT. Its translation is CASSERSALRSTDTQYF. The rearrangement uses TRBV9 and TRBJ2-3; D unresolved. The V end lost 3 bases, the J end lost 2 bases, and 19 bases lay between the germline ends. This CDR3 is built from 17 residues. In germline, CDR1 is SGDLS, CDR2 YYNGEE.

V usage is TRBV30 and J usage is TRBJ2-5, with 9 bases fitting TRBD2. The tail of the sequence fits TRBJ2-7 better, so the J call may be wrong. The V gene's germline CDR1 is GTSNPN and CDR2 SVGIG (reference sequence). The CDR3 has 13 amino acids. The CDR3 sequence is CACHRSGSYEQYF. As DNA, the CDR3 is TGTGCCTGCCACCGTAGCGGGAGCTACGAGCAGTACTTC.

The chain couples TRBV11-3 to TRBJ2-1, with D uncertain. In germline, CDR1 is SGHNT, CDR2 YENEEA. The CDR3 covers 11 residues. V lost 3 bases and J lost 7, with 4 bases in between. The CDR3 loop reads CASSLLNEQFF. CDR3 nucleotide sequence: TGTGCCAGCAGCTTGTTAAATGAGCAGTTCTTC.

The chain links TRBV11-3 to TRBJ2-1, with D unclear. The germline V gene has CDR1 SGHNT and CDR2 YENEEA. There are 14 residues in the CDR3. The germline V and J ends were trimmed by 1 base and 9 bases, with 13 bases remaining between them. CDR3 in amino acids: CASSLGHSSGEQFF. The CDR3 DNA reads TGTGCCAGCAGCTTAGGTCACAGTTCTGGTGAGCAGTTCTTC.

The CDR3: CASTGLAGITDTQYF. DNA for the CDR3: TGTGCCAGCACGGGACTAGCGGGTATCACAGATACGCAGTATTTT. This chain connects TRBV6-1 to TRBJ2-3; 12 bases map to TRBD2. Germline values: CDR1 MNHNS, CDR2 SASEGT. V shed 7 bases, J shed 2 bases, and the junction held 4 bases outside the gene matches. The CDR3 is 15 residues long.

This clone was seen once. The gene calls are TRBV30 and TRBJ1-5; D call uncertain. This CDR3 contains 13 residues. The V gene lost 1 base and the J gene lost 6 bases, with 10 bases spanning the gap. Germline lookup yields CDR1 GTSNPN and CDR2 SVGIG (reference sequence). This CDR3 reads CAWSALQGQPQHF. In DNA form, the CDR3 reads TGTGCCTGGAGTGCCCTCCAAGGTCAGCCCCAGCATTTT.

The rearrangement joins TRBV18 to TRBJ2-7; tentative D call: TRBD1 (6 bases). In germline, CDR1 is KGHSH, CDR2 LQKENI. This CDR3 has 14 amino acids. The ends were cut back, 1 base at V and 6 bases at J, with 13 bases in the middle. The DNA for the CDR3 is TGTGCCAGCTCACCACGGACAGTTTACGGCGAGCAGTACTTC. It codes for CASSPRTVYGEQYF. Supplemented by reference TRBV18 and TRBJ2-7, the full variable domain reads NAGVMQNPRHLVRRRGQEARLRCSPMKGHSHVYWYRQLPEEGLKFMVYLQKENIIDESGMPKERFSAEFPKEGPSILRIQQVVRGDSAAYFCASSPRTVYGEQYFGPGTRLTVT.

The chain has TRBV5-1 and TRBJ2-3; D unresolved. The CDR3 spans 15 residues. The V gene lost 0 bases and the J gene lost 4 bases, with 12 bases spanning the gap. Germline V gene lookup returns CDR1 SGHRS and CDR2 YFSETQ. In DNA, the CDR3 is TGCGCCAGCAGCTTGGTCCTTGGGATCCCAGATACGCAGTATTTT. It encodes CASSLVLGIPDTQYF.

The chain couples TRBV7-8 to TRBJ2-1; tentative D call: TRBD1 (6 bases). Germline V gives CDR1 SGHVS, CDR2 FQNEAQ. This CDR3 comprises 17 residues. V lost 2 bases to trimming and J lost 0 bases, with 14 bases between them. The CDR3 nucleotides are TGTGCCAGCAGCTTATTGACAGGCCCGAGCTCCTACAATGAGCAGTTCTTC. It codes for CASSLLTGPSSYNEQFF.

J is TRBJ2-3 and V is TRBV7-9; D might be TRBD2 (6 bases). This CDR3 has 15 amino acids. The germline gives CDR1 SEHNR, CDR2 FQNEAQ (reference sequence). V was pared by 5 bases and J by 2 bases, with 14 bases between. CDR3 sequence (DNA): TGTGCCAGCAGCAAAGGTAGCGGATTCACAGATACGCAGTATTTT. This encodes CASSKGSGFTDTQYF.

The genes are TRBV7-9 and TRBJ2-1; possible D gene TRBD1, 5 bases. CDR1 and CDR2 (germline): SEHNR, FQNEAQ (reference sequence). Deletions cut 6 bases from V and 8 bases from J, with 23 bases between. This CDR3 has 16 amino acids. The CDR3 protein is CASSPPDRAIFDEQFF. As DNA, the CDR3 is TGTGCCAGCAGTCCACCTGACAGAGCCATCTTCGATGAGCAGTTCTTC. Full variable domain (outside the CDR3, taken from reference TRBV7-9 and TRBJ2-1): DTGVSQNPRHKITKRGQNVTFRCDPISEHNRLYWYRQTLGQGPEFLTYFQNEAQLEKSRLLSDRFSAERPKGSFSTLEIQRTEQGDSAMYLCASSPPDRAIFDEQFFGPGTRLTVL.